This T cell receptor beta chain was sequenced in a study of Ad26.COV2.S vaccination and SARS-CoV-2 variants. Study-level results: Analyses of TCR breadth and depth may have underestimated total T cell responses.

The treatment here: 15 to 20 received Ad26.COV2.S at low or high dose, single or two shots; a few received placebo; per-sample allocation not given. Collection of samples fell on day 63 after the first vaccine or placebo injection. The donor's status was that of an adult aged 18-55 years in Boston. Germline CDR1 is MNHEY and CDR2 is SVGAGI. The CDR3 loop spans 12 amino acids. V was clipped by 8 bases and J by 6 bases, with 8 bases between them. This clone occurred a few times. What it binds is not known. Sequencing used immunoSEQ multiplex PCR; TCRdb keeps in-frame clones, though not all of them. Here the sample spans a few hundred thousand clones, under 90% being singletons.

The specimen was peripheral blood, collected in a trial of Ad26.COV2.S vaccine versus placebo. The clonotype was recovered from a person between 18 and 59 years old who received the Ad26.COV2.S COVID-19 vaccine or a placebo. The chain has TRBV6-5 and TRBJ1-6; no clear D gene. The CDR3 loop reads CASRRSNSPLHF. The CDR3 nucleotides read TGTGCCAGCCGACGGAGTAATTCACCCCTCCACTTT.